This T cell receptor (beta chain) was documented in a study of blood T cell repertoires in COVID-19 (TCRdb year 2020). With respect to the entire study: Samples from collaborators originated in the United States, Italy and Spain and spanned both the acute and convalescent phases of COVID-19. The samples were drawn from the first 160 participants of the ongoing ImmuneRACE study and from under 1,500 subjects provided by 6 global collaborators. A freely available public database, intended as a resource for researchers studying the immune response to SARS-CoV-2, is where the repertoires were released. Where HLA class I and class II types were available, the types were taken from metadata supplied by the sample provider, not from assay-based typing. Deeply sampled blood TCRbeta repertoires from subjects exposed to, actively infected with, or recovered from COVID-19 were included in the dataset. Sample metadata almost always included a de-identified subject ID, COVID-19 status, age in years and sex. The prospective study material was composed of cDNA or gDNA derived from T cells, B-cell-depleted T cells, or PBMCs.

In Seattle, one collaborating source enrolled patients while the infection was active and tracked those patients longitudinally over the course of disease. Each collaborating institution followed its own protocols to collect whole blood in K2EDTA tubes. For TCRbeta analysis, collaborators shipped samples as frozen whole blood, isolated PBMCs, or DNA extracted from either of those sample types. Overall results and qualifications from the work: The amount of clinical and demographic metadata varied by source and participant and was provided uncurated.

In the case of this clone: The antigen this receptor binds is unknown. Per-base qualities were not stored, and no clone one base away is much larger.

TCRbeta CDR3 regions were amplified from genomic DNA by means of the immunoSEQ Assay, a bias-controlled multiplex PCR. Processing in the source paper ran as follows. The number of nucleated cells in each sample was estimated by amplification of reference gene primers within the assay. To quantify the absolute abundance of each unique TCRbeta CDR3 rearrangement, sequence reads were collapsed and filtered. For each sample, productive Simpson clonality was calculated as the square root of Simpson's diversity index over productive rearrangements. What TCRdb holds here is the immuneACCESS table cut down to in-frame rearrangements. Part of the clones is not present; checked against another copy, under half of the missing clones reflect an unresolved V gene, and the others are unexplained. V, J and clone size were drawn from that table, and D and trimming were deduced from the DNA. The sample includes about 220,000 clones, with approximately 85% observed a single time. The ten largest make up about 2.4% of the sample.

Between the V and J ends, shortened by 5 bases and 1 base respectively, the junction contains 14 bases. The CDR3, from cysteine to phenylalanine, totals 15 residues. The CDR3 DNA has 45 bases and is translated from base 1. Reading the germline V gene gives CDR1 SGHAT and CDR2 FQNNGV. The V and J segments used are TRBV11-2 and TRBJ1-1, with TRBD1 as a weak D call on 6 bases. This clonotype was obtained from a woman in her 70s with COVID-19, enrolled during active disease. Sequencing was performed on peripheral blood. The base sequence is TGTGCCAGCAGCGGCCAGGGGAAACGGAACACTGAAGCTTTCTTT. This gives the protein CASSGQGKRNTEAFF.